A single sample is the source of the 6 T cell receptor beta chains below, sequenced in a study of shared clonotypes between healthy human individuals. Repertoires were generated with immunoSEQ multiplex PCR, while TCRdb's copy carries only in-frame clones and drops some. The sample records some 2 million clones, about 95% being singletons. The specimen sequenced was naive CD4+ T cells sorted from blood. Regarding subset: CD45RA+ positively selected. The receptors were sampled from a man younger than 30 in good health.

This chain links TRBV11-2 with TRBJ1-1; 7 nucleotides line up with TRBD1. The germline V gene has CDR1 SGHAT and CDR2 FQNNGV. This CDR3 has 14 amino acids. After removal of 4 bases from V and 0 bases from J, the junction contained 2 bases not matched to a gene. The CDR3 spells CASSWDSLNTEAFF. The CDR3 DNA reads as TGTGCCAGCAGCTGGGACAGCCTGAACACTGAAGCTTTCTTT.

The chain links TRBV18 to TRBJ2-7; D may be TRBD1 or TRBD2 (5 bases each). The germline V and J ends were trimmed by 6 bases and 1 base, with 25 bases remaining between them. Germline CDR1 and CDR2: KGHSH and LQKENI. This CDR3 is built from 18 residues. The CDR3 sequence is CASSPKGLVGAASYEQYF. The CDR3 DNA follows: TGTGCCAGCTCCCCCAAGGGGCTGGTTGGAGCGGCTTCCTACGAGCAGTACTTC.

This clone came up once. CDR3 in amino acids: CASSTPRGAYEQYF. CDR3 nucleotides: TGTGCCAGCAGCACCCCCAGGGGGGCCTACGAGCAGTACTTC. J is TRBJ2-7 and V is TRBV11-2; D possibly corresponds to TRBD1 (7 bases). The CDR3 is 14 residues long. V lost 5 bases and J lost 2, with 13 bases in between. Germline V CDR1 and CDR2: SGHAT, FQNNGV.

V and J are TRBV27 and TRBJ1-6, with D perhaps TRBD1 (6 bases). The CDR3 is made up of 19 amino acids. Germline values: CDR1 MNHEY, CDR2 SMNVEV (reference sequence). V shed 2 bases and J shed 0 bases, with 17 bases lying between them. The CDR3 DNA is TGTGCCAGCAGTTTAGCCCTGGGGGGGGCCAGCTCCTATAATTCACCCCTCCACTTT. Its protein product is CASSLALGGASSYNSPLHF.

V is TRBV5-4 and J is TRBJ2-1, with D perhaps matching TRBD1 (5 bases). Trimming shortened V by 1 base and J by 4 bases, and 12 bases separated the two germline ends. CDR1 is SGHNT, CDR2 YYREEE, per germline (reference sequence). The CDR3 runs to 15 residues. CDR3 nucleotides: TGTGCCAGCAGCTTGAGCCGACAGACATACAATGAGCAGTTCTTC. This gives the protein CASSLSRQTYNEQFF. Variable domain in full (rest from reference TRBV5-4 and TRBJ2-1): ETGVTQSPTHLIKTRGQQVTLRCSSQSGHNTVSWYQQALGQGPQFIFQYYREEENGRGNFPPRFSGLQFPNYSSELNVNALELDDSALYLCASSLSRQTYNEQFFGPGTRLTVL.

The chain uses TRBV6-6 and TRBJ1-1; D not certain. This CDR3 is built from 16 residues. V was cut by 0 bases and J by 5 bases, with 16 bases left in between. Germline CDR1 is MNHNY and CDR2 is SVGAGI (reference sequence). The CDR3 here is CASSYSGGSMVTEAFF. CDR3 sequence (DNA): TGTGCCAGCAGTTACTCGGGAGGGTCAATGGTTACTGAAGCTTTCTTT.